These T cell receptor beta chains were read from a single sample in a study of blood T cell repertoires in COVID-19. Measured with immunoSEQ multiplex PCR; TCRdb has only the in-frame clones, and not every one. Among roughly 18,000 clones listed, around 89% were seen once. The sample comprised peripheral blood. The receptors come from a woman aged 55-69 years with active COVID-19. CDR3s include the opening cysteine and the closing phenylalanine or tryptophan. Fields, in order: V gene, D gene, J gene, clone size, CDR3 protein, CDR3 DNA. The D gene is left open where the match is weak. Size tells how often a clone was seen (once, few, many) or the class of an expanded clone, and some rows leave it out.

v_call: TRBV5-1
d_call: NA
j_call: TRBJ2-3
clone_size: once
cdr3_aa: CASSPGVDTQYF
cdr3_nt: TGCGCCAGCAGCCCCGGGGTAGATACGCAGTATTTT

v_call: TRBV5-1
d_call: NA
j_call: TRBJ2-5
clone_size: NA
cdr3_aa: CASSSGVLTRETQYF
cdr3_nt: TGCGCCAGCAGCTCGGGGGTGCTTACCCGAGAGACCCAGTACTTC

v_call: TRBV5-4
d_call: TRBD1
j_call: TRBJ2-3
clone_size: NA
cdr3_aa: CASSVAGQASTDTQYF
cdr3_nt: TGTGCCAGCAGCGTTGCGGGACAGGCGAGCACAGATACGCAGTATTTT

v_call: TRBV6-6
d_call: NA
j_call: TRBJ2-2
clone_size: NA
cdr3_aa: CASSQGQGGIAGELFF
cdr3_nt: TGTGCCAGCAGTCAAGGACAGGGAGGGATCGCCGGGGAGCTGTTTTTT

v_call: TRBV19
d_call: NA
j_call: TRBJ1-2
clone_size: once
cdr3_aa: CASNWDTTNYGYTF
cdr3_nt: TGTGCCAGTAACTGGGACACAACTAACTATGGCTACACCTTC

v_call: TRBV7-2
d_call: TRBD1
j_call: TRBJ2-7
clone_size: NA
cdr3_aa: CASSSRTGRGYEQYF
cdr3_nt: TGTGCCAGCAGCTCCCGGACAGGGCGAGGGTACGAGCAGTACTTC

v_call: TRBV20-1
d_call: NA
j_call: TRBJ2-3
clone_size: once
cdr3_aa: CSASGETGSTDTQYF
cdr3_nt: TGCAGTGCTAGTGGGGAGACAGGCAGCACAGATACGCAGTATTTT

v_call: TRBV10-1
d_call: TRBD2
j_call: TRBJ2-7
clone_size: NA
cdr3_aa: CATEVQRGSEQYF
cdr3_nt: TGCGCCACCGAGGTACAGCGGGGTTCCGAGCAGTACTTC

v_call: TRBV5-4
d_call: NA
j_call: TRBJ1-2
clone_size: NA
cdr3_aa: CASSSGQSILGHGYTF
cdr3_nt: TGTGCCAGCAGCTCCGGACAGTCCATTCTTGGCCATGGCTACACCTTC

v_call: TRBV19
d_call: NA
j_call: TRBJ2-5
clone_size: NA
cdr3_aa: CASSKNPRGPETQYF
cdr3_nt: TGTGCCAGTAGTAAAAACCCCAGGGGCCCAGAGACCCAGTACTTC

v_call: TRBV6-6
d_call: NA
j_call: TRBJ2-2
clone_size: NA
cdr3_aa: CASSYSGAYGAGELFF
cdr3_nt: TGTGCCAGCAGTTACTCGGGGGCTTACGGGGCCGGGGAGCTGTTTTTT

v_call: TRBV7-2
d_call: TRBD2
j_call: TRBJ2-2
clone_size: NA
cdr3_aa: CASSSPRGGGAFTGELFF
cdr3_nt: TGTGCCAGCAGCTCCCCCCGAGGCGGGGGGGCGTTCACCGGGGAGCTGTTTTTT

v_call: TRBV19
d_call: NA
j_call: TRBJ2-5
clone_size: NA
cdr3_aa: CASRSRGYQETQYF
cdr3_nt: TGTGCCAGTAGGTCCCGGGGGTACCAAGAGACCCAGTACTTC

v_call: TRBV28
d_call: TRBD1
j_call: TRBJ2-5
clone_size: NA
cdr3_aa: CASSLQGAETQYF
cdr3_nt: TGTGCCAGCAGTTTACAGGGGGCGGAGACCCAGTACTTC

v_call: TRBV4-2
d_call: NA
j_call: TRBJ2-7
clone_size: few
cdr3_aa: CASSQQQGTYEQYF
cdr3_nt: TGTGCCAGCAGCCAACAACAGGGAACTTACGAGCAGTACTTC

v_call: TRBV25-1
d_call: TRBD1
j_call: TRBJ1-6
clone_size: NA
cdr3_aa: CASSDSDRGKDSPLHF
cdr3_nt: TGTGCCAGCAGTGATTCGGACAGGGGGAAGGATTCACCCCTCCACTTT

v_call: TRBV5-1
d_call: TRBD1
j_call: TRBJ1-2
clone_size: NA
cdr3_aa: CASSQTGNNYGYTF
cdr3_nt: TGCGCCAGCAGTCAGACAGGGAACAACTATGGCTACACCTTC

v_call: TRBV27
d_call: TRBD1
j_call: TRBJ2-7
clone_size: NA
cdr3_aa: CASSLMGTGPYEQYF
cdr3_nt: TGTGCCAGCAGTTTAATGGGGACAGGACCCTACGAGCAGTACTTC

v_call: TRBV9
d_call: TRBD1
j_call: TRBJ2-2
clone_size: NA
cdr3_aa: CASSVGQGARTGELFF
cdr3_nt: TGTGCCAGCAGCGTCGGACAGGGGGCTCGAACCGGGGAGCTGTTTTTT

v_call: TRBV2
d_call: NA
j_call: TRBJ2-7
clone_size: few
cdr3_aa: CASSDLGQTYEQYF
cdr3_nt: TGTGCCAGCAGTGACCTCGGACAGACCTACGAGCAGTACTTC

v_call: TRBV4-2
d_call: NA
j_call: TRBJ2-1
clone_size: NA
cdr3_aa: CASSHPLQGTSSYNEQFF
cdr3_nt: TGTGCCAGCAGCCACCCCCTTCAGGGGACCAGCTCCTACAATGAGCAGTTCTTC

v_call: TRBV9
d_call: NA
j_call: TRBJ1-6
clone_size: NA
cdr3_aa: CASSTGNVNSPLHF
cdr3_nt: TGTGCCAGCAGCACGGGTAACGTGAATTCACCCCTCCACTTT

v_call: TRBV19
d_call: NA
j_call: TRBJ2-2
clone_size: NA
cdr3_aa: CASSSGANTGELFF
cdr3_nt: TGTGCCAGTAGTTCAGGGGCGAACACCGGGGAGCTGTTTTTT

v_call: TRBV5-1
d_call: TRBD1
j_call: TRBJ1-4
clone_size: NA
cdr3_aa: CASSLDRGDEKLFF
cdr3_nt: TGCGCCAGCAGCTTGGACAGGGGGGATGAAAAACTGTTTTTT

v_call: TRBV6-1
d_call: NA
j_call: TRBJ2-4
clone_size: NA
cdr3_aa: CASSDQGSLSKNIQYF
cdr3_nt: TGTGCCAGCAGTGATCAGGGAAGCCTTTCCAAAAACATTCAGTACTTC

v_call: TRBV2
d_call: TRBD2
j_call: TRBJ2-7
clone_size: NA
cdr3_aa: CASSKAGGNTPQYF
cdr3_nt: TGTGCCAGCAGTAAGGCGGGGGGTAATACCCCGCAGTACTTC

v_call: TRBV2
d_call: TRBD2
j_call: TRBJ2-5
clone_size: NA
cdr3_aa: CASSATSGGVETQYF
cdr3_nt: TGTGCCAGCAGTGCGACTAGCGGGGGTGTGGAGACCCAGTACTTC

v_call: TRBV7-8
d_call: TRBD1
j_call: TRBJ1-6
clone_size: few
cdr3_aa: CASNTGTGNSPLHF
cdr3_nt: TGTGCCAGCAACACCGGGACAGGGAATTCACCCCTCCACTTT

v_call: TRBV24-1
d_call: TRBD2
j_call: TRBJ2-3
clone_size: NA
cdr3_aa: CATSDSSGGDTDTQYF
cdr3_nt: TGTGCCACCAGTGACTCTAGCGGGGGGGACACAGATACGCAGTATTTT

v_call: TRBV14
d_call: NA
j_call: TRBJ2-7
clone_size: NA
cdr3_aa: CASSPQGGPYEQYF
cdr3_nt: TGTGCCAGCAGCCCCCAGGGGGGACCCTACGAGCAGTACTTC

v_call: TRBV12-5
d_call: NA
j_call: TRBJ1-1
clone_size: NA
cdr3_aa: CASGGGGVNRAFF
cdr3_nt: TGTGCTAGTGGCGGGGGAGGCGTGAATAGGGCTTTCTTT

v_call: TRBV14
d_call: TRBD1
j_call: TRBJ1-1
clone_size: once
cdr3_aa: CASSQITGGANTEAFF
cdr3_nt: TGTGCCAGCAGCCAAATAACAGGGGGGGCGAACACTGAAGCTTTCTTT

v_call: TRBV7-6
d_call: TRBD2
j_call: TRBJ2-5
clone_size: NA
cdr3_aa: CASSFPAGAPQETQYF
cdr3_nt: TGTGCCAGCAGCTTTCCAGCGGGGGCCCCCCAAGAGACCCAGTACTTC

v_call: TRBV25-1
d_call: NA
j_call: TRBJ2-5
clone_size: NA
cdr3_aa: CASSGIGQQETQYF
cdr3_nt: TGTGCCAGCAGTGGAATAGGACAGCAAGAGACCCAGTACTTC

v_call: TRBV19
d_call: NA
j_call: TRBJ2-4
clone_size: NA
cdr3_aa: CASSGRGAYGAKNIQYF
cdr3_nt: TGTGCCAGTAGTGGACGCGGGGCATATGGAGCCAAAAACATTCAGTACTTC

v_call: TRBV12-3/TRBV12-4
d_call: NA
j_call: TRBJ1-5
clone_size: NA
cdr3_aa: CASSLRNYQPQHF
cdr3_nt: TGTGCCAGCAGTTTACGTAATTATCAGCCCCAGCATTTT

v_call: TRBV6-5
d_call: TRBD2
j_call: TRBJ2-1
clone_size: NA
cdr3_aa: CASTRTSGGRNEQFF
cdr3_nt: TGTGCCAGCACCCGAACCAGCGGGGGCCGCAATGAGCAGTTCTTC

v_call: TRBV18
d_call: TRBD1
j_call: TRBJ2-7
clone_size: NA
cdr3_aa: CASSLSGQGYEQYF
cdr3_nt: TGTGCCAGCTCATTGTCCGGACAGGGCTACGAGCAGTACTTC

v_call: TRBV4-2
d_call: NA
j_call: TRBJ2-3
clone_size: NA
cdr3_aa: CASSQDYGGGPDTQYF
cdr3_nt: TGTGCCAGCAGCCAAGATTACGGCGGGGGCCCAGATACGCAGTATTTT

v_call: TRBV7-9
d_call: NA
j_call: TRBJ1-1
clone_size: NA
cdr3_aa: CASSRQGEDTEAFF
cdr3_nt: TGTGCCAGCAGCCGGCAGGGTGAGGACACTGAAGCTTTCTTT

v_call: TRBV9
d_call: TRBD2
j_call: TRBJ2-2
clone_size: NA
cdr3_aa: CTSSAHGLAGGTGELFF
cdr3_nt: TGTACCAGCAGCGCACACGGACTAGCGGGGGGCACCGGGGAGCTGTTTTTT

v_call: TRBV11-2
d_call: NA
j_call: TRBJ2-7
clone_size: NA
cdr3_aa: CASSRWENEQYF
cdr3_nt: TGTGCCAGCAGCCGGTGGGAGAACGAGCAGTACTTC

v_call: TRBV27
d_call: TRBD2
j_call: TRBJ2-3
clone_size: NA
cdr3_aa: CASSLYSSSGGRRDTQYF
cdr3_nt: TGTGCCAGCAGTCTATACTCATCTAGCGGGGGCAGACGAGATACGCAGTATTTT

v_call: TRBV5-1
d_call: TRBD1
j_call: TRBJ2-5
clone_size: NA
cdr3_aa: CASSLRTGQETQYF
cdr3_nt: TGCGCCAGCAGCCTCCGGACAGGGCAGGAGACCCAGTACTTC

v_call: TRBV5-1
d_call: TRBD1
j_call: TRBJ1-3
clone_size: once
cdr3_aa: CASSLQGTGAGNTIYF
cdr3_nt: TGCGCCAGCAGCTTGCAAGGGACAGGGGCTGGAAACACCATATATTTT